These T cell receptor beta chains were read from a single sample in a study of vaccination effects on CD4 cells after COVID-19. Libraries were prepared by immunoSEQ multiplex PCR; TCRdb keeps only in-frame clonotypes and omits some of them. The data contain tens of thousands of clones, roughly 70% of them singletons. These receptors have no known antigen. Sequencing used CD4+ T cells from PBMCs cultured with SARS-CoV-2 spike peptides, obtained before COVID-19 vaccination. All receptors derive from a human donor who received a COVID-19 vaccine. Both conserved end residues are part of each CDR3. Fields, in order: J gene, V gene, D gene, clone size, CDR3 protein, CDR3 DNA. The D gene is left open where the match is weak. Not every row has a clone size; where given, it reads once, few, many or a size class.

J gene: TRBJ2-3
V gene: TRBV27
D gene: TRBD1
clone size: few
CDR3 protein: CASSFSTGTGKTDTQYF
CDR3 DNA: TGTGCCAGCAGTTTTTCGACCGGGACAGGGAAAACAGATACGCAGTATTTT

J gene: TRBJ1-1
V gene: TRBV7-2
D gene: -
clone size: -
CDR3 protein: CASSSWTGNTEAFF
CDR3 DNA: TGTGCCAGCAGCTCGTGGACGGGGAACACTGAAGCTTTCTTT

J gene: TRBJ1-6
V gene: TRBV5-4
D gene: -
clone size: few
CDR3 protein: CASSHREDNSPLHF
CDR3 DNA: TGTGCCAGCAGCCACAGGGAGGATAATTCACCCCTCCACTTT

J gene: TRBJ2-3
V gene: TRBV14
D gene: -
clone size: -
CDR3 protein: CASSQSNENTQYF
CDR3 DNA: TGTGCCAGCAGCCAAAGTAATGAGAATACGCAGTATTTT

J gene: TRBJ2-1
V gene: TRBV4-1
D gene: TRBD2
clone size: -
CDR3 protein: CASRGLAVLPPHEQFF
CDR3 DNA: TGCGCCAGCAGGGGACTAGCGGTCCTTCCCCCTCATGAGCAGTTCTTC

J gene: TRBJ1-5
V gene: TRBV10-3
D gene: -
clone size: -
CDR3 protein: CAISESGSNSNQPQHF
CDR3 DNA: TGTGCCATCAGTGAGTCAGGCAGCAATAGCAATCAGCCCCAGCATTTT

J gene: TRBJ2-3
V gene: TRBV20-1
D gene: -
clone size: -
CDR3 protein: CSASGWGGRTDTQYF
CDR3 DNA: TGCAGTGCTAGTGGATGGGGGGGGCGCACAGATACGCAGTATTTT

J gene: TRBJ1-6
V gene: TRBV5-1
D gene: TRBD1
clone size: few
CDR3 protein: CASSVDRGYSPLHF
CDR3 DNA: TGCGCCAGCAGCGTAGACAGGGGGTATTCACCCCTCCACTTT

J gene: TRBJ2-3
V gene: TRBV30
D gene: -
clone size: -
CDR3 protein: CAWSVGGVISYTQYF
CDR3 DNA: TGTGCCTGGAGTGTAGGCGGGGTGATCTCATATACGCAGTATTTT

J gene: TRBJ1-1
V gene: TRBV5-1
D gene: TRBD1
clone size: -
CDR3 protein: CASSTRQGTNTEAFF
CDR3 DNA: TGCGCCAGCAGCACCCGACAGGGTACGAACACTGAAGCTTTCTTT